Listed here are 2 T cell receptor beta chains from one sample, sequenced in a study of Ad26.COV2.S vaccination and SARS-CoV-2 variants. Here immunoSEQ multiplex PCR was the method, and the copy in TCRdb shows in-frame clones only, minus some. This repertoire shows about 440,000 clones, roughly 91% found once; its top ten account for around 4.2%. As for treatment: approximately 18 received Ad26.COV2.S at low or high dose, single or two shots; 5 received placebo; per-sample allocation not given. All samples were drawn on day 63, counting from the first vaccine or placebo injection. Sequenced here: peripheral blood, sampled in a trial of Ad26.COV2.S vaccine versus placebo. The origin of the receptors is a person between 18 and 65 years old who received the Ad26.COV2.S COVID-19 vaccine or a placebo.

J is TRBJ1-5 and V is TRBV19; 7 positions match TRBD1. The CDR3 contains 18 residues. The germline V gene encodes CDR1 LNHDA and CDR2 SQIVND (reference sequence). V lost 4 bases to trimming and J lost 0 bases; unmatched junction nucleotides: 12. Here the CDR3 reads CASSTSTGTKYSNQPQHF. The CDR3 nucleotides read TGTGCCAGTAGTACCTCGACAGGGACTAAGTATAGCAATCAGCCCCAGCATTTT. The whole variable domain, remainder taken from reference TRBV19 and TRBJ1-5, is DGGITQSPKYLFRKEGQNVTLSCEQNLNHDAMYWYRQDPGQGLRLIYYSQIVNDFQKGDIAEGYSVSREKKESFPLTVTSAQKNPTAFYLCASSTSTGTKYSNQPQHFGDGTRLSIL.

V usage is TRBV7-9 and J usage is TRBJ2-6, with 10 bases lining up with TRBD1. Per the germline V gene, CDR1 is SEHNR and CDR2 is FQNEAQ (reference sequence). With V trimmed by 4 bases and J by 0 bases, 3 bases remained unmatched. This CDR3 comprises 17 residues. This CDR3 reads CASSWDRGYSGANVLTF. CDR3 nucleotide sequence: TGTGCCAGCAGCTGGGACAGGGGTTACTCTGGGGCCAACGTCCTGACTTTC.